This TCR beta chain came from a study of identical twins. Study-level points and caveats: Where out-of-frame alpha sequences were twin-shared, they showed excess low generation probability. Model-predicted out-of-frame TCR alpha sharing fell below observed values in monozygotic twins. Zero-insertion analyses could be partly confounded by invariant MAIT and iNKT cells. The more abundant beta clonotypes in cord blood had fewer insertions, and memory repertoires did not show this.

The V gene end was trimmed by 4 bases and the J gene end by 6 bases; junction bases not matched to a gene: 12. The CDR3 is made up of 15 amino acids. Germline CDR1 and CDR2: DFQATT and SNEGSKA (reference sequence). From the 5' RACE reads, TCRdb called clonotypes with MiXCR, one entry per CDR3 protein. The data contain about 570,000 distinct CDR3 sequences, 9.6% of them singletons. This clonotype appeared a few times. Its antigen is not identified. These data also featured in a second study, about yellow fever vaccine responses in identical twins.

The source material was PBMCs. The chain joins TRBV20-1 to TRBJ2-3; 8 nucleotides match TRBD1. The source is a woman in her late teens or twenties in good health. The CDR3 DNA reads as TGCAGTGCTACGGATAGCGGTACAGGGGGGGATACGCAGTATTTT. This sequence encodes CSATDSGTGGDTQYF.